The 9 T cell receptor beta chains reported below all come from one sample, sequenced in a study of CD4 T cells in relation to SARS-CoV-2 and coronaviruses. Clones were sequenced by immunoSEQ multiplex PCR, and TCRdb holds only the in-frame ones, with some missing. The table shows approximately 19,000 clones, with just under 80% occurring only once. Antigens for these TCRs are unknown. The unexposed donors gave CD4+ T cells in about 2010-2019, prior to COVID-19. After 10 to 11 days of culture, CD4+ T cells were isolated. Sequences were obtained from CD4+ T cells from PBMCs, cultured in vitro. The receptors come from a human donor in good health.

This chain links TRBV10-2 with TRBJ1-1; 10 bases are shared with TRBD1. Germline CDR1 WSHSY, CDR2 SAAADI. The trim removed 7 bases at V and 5 bases at J, leaving 10 bases unmatched. The CDR3 is 15 residues long. This chain's CDR3 is CASTTRGQGRTEAFF. CDR3 nucleotide sequence: TGCGCCAGCACAACCCGGGGACAGGGGAGAACTGAAGCTTTCTTT.

This clone showed up just once. The chain combines TRBV27 with TRBJ1-5; D unresolved. CDR1 and CDR2 (germline): MNHEY, SMNVEV (reference sequence). There are 16 residues in the CDR3. Trimming left V 0 bases short and J 1 base short, with 10 bases between. The CDR3 DNA sequence: TGTGCCAGCAGTTTATCTGGCGGGGTCAGCAATCAGCCCCAGCATTTT. Translation gives CASSLSGGVSNQPQHF.

This chain uses TRBV4-1 with TRBJ2-1; no reliable D call. Germline CDR1 MGHRA, CDR2 YSYEKL. Between the trimmed V and J ends, which lost 3 bases and 3 bases, there was a span of 0 bases. The CDR3 length is 11 residues. In DNA, the CDR3 is TGCGCCAGCAGCCACTACAATGAGCAGTTCTTC. This sequence encodes CASSHYNEQFF.

This chain links TRBV11-2 with TRBJ1-1; 10 nucleotides match TRBD1. The CDR3 length is 15 residues. Germline values: CDR1 SGHAT, CDR2 FQNNGV. V was clipped by 3 bases and J by 0 bases; unmatched bases: 1. The CDR3 sequence is CASSLTGGMNTEAFF. DNA of the CDR3: TGTGCCAGCAGCTTGACAGGGGGCATGAACACTGAAGCTTTCTTT.

The rearrangement joins TRBV4-2 to TRBJ2-2; D remains unclear. Germline CDR1 and CDR2: LGHNA and YNFKEQ. Deletions cut 4 bases from V and 0 bases from J, with 6 bases between. CDR3 length: 14 residues. This chain's CDR3 is CASSPQTNTGELFF. The CDR3 DNA is TGTGCCAGCAGCCCCCAAACGAACACCGGGGAGCTGTTTTTT.

Remarks on this clone: Germline and junction disagree at one end, which may indicate a read error. The V call is TRBV9, the J call TRBJ1-2; D gene uncertain. Germline V gene data show CDR1 as SGDLS and CDR2 as YYNGEE. The CDR3 extends over 13 amino acids. The CDR3 DNA sequence: TGTACCAGCAGCGTGAAGGGTAACTATGGCTACACCTTC. Amino acids: CTSSVKGNYGYTF.

V is TRBV7-9 and J is TRBJ1-2; possibly TRBD1 for D (6 bases). The CDR3 is made up of 14 amino acids. V was shortened by 2 bases and J by 6 bases, with 13 bases between the two germline ends. Germline-derived CDR1 and CDR2 are SEHNR and FQNEAQ (reference sequence). The CDR3 spells CASSLMGGSNGYTF. The CDR3 DNA sequence: TGTGCCAGCAGCTTAATGGGGGGCTCTAATGGCTACACCTTC.

This clone was counted a few times. The V call is TRBV14, the J call TRBJ1-5; no clear D. Germline V gene data show CDR1 as SGHDN and CDR2 as FVKESK. Trimming removed 3 bases from V and 6 bases from J, with 9 bases in between. The CDR3 consists of 13 residues. DNA for the CDR3: TGTGCCAGCAGCCAGGTGTCAGGTCAGCCCCAGCATTTT. This encodes CASSQVSGQPQHF.

Written as DNA, the CDR3 is TGTGCCATCAGTAAAGAGGGGACAGGGACCCCAGATACGCAGTATTTT. This gives the protein CAISKEGTGTPDTQYF. The chain couples TRBV10-3 to TRBJ2-3; 9 bases match TRBD1. CDR3 size: 16 residues. Germline-derived CDR1 and CDR2 are ENHRY and SYGVKD. J lost 4 bases, V lost 5 bases, and 10 bases had no gene match.